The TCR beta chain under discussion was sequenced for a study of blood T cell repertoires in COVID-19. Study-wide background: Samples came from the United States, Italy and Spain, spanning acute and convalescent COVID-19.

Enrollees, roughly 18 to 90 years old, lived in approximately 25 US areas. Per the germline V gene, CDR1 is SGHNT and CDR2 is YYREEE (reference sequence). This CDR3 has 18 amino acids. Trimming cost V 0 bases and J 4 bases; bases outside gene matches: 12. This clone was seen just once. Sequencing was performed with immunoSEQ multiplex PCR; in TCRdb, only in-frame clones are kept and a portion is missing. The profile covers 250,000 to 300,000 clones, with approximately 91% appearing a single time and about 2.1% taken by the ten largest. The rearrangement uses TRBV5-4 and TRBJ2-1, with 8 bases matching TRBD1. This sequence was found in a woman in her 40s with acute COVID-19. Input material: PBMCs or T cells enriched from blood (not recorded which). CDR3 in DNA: TGTGCCAGCAGCTTGGGCCCAATGACAGGGGCGTTATACAATGAGCAGTTCTTC. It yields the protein CASSLGPMTGALYNEQFF.